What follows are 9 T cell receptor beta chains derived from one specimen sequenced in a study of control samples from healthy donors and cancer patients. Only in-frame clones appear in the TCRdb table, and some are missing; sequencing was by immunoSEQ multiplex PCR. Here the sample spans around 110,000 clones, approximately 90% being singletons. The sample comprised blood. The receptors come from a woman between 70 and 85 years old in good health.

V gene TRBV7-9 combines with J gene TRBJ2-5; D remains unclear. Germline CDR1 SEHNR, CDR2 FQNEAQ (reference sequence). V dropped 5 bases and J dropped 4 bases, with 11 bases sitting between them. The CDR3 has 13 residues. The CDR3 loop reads CASSPPVVETQYF. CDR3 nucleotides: TGTGCCAGCAGCCCCCCCGTGGTAGAGACCCAGTACTTC.

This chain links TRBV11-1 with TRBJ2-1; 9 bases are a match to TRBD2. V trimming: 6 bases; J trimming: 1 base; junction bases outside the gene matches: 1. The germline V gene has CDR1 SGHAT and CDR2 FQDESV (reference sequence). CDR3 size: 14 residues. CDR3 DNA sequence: TGTGCCAGCAGGCGGGAGGGTTCCTACAATGAGCAGTTCTTC. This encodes CASRREGSYNEQFF.

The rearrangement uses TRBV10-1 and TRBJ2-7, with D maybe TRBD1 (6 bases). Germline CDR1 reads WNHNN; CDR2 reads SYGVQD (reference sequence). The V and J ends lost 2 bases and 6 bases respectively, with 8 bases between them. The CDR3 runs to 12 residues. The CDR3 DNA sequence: TGCGCCAGCAGTGAGGGCAGGGGCGAGCAGTACTTC. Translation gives CASSEGRGEQYF.

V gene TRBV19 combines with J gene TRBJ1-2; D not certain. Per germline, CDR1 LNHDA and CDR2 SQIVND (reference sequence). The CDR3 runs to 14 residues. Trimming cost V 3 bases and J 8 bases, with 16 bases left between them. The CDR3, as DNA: TGTGCCAGTAGTATCGAGGTGATCGGTGGAGGCTACACCTTC. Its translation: CASSIEVIGGGYTF.

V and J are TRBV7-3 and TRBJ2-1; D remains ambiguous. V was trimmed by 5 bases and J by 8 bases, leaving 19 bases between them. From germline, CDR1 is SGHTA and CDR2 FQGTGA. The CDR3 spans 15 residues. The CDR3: CASSPSNAPLYEQFF. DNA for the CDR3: TGTGCCAGCAGCCCGTCAAATGCGCCCCTTTATGAGCAGTTCTTC.

The CDR3 DNA reads TGTGCCAGCACCCCCCGGGCCACGGGTTTCGAGCAGTACTTC. Protein sequence: CASTPRATGFEQYF. The rearrangement uses TRBV6-6 and TRBJ2-7; D gene ambiguous. This CDR3 is 14 amino acids long. V was cut by 7 bases and J by 6 bases, with 19 bases left in between. CDR1 and CDR2 from the germline V gene are MNHNY and SVGAGI (reference sequence).

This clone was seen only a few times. The CDR3 region is CACPGRGLMDYGYTF. The CDR3 nucleotides are TGTGCCTGTCCCGGAAGGGGGCTCATGGACTATGGCTACACCTTC. V and J are TRBV30 and TRBJ1-2; 7 bases agree with TRBD1. Germline values: CDR1 GTSNPN, CDR2 SVGIG (reference sequence). With V trimmed by 6 bases and J by 3 bases, 13 bases remained unmatched. The CDR3 is 15 residues long.

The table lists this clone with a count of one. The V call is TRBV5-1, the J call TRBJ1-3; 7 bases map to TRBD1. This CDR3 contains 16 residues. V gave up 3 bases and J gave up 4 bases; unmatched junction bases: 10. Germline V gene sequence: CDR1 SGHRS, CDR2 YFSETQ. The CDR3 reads CASSYSGTAAGNTIYF. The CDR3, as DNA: TGCGCCAGCAGCTATTCCGGGACAGCTGCGGGAAACACCATATATTTT.

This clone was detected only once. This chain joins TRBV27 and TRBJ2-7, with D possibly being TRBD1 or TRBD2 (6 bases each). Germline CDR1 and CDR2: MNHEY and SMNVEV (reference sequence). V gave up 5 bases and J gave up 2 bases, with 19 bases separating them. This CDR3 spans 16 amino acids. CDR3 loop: CASSLRGEAPTYEQYF. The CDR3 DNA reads TGTGCCAGCAGTCTGAGGGGGGAGGCGCCGACCTACGAGCAGTACTTC.